This entry lists 32 T cell receptor beta chains sequenced from one sample in a study of blood T cell repertoires in COVID-19. Some clones are missing from TCRdb's copy, which holds only in-frame ones; the method was immunoSEQ multiplex PCR. Altogether about 150,000 clones are present, about 88% being singletons, with the ten largest covering 2.5% to 3%. Specimen: peripheral blood. Receptor source: a human donor with COVID-19, enrolled during active disease. The donor label of this sample is uncertain.

The CDR3 spells CASSQVDAADGYTF. As DNA, the CDR3 is TGTGCCAGCAGCCAAGTAGACGCCGCGGATGGCTACACCTTC. V is TRBV3-1 (or the pseudogene TRBV3-2) and J is TRBJ1-2; D is uncertain. This CDR3 comprises 14 residues. Germline values: CDR1 LGHDT, CDR2 YNNKEL (reference sequence). V was pared by 1 base and J by 6 bases, with 12 bases between.

V and J are TRBV28 and TRBJ2-1; D might be TRBD1 (6 bases). This CDR3 has 15 residues. V was pared by 6 bases and J by 2 bases, with 14 bases between. Germline V gives CDR1 MDHEN, CDR2 SYDVKM. The CDR3 DNA is TGTGCCAGCAGCCCCCGACAGGTTCCCTACAATGAGCAGTTCTTC. Amino acid sequence: CASSPRQVPYNEQFF.

The chain has TRBV5-4 and TRBJ2-5; the D gene is possibly TRBD1 (7 bases). The CDR3 loop spans 14 amino acids. The V gene lost 4 bases and the J gene lost 5 bases, with 15 bases spanning the gap. The germline V gene has CDR1 SGHNT and CDR2 YYREEE (reference sequence). The CDR3, as DNA: TGTGCCAGCAGCCAGGAGGGGGCTGGGGAGACCCAGTACTTC. Translation: CASSQEGAGETQYF.

The chain carries TRBV5-1 and TRBJ2-7, with D unresolved. Germline CDR1 is SGHRS and CDR2 is YFSETQ. V lost 2 bases, J lost 0 bases, and 9 bases lay in between. The CDR3 spans 14 residues. This chain's CDR3 is CASSLLAASYEQYF. CDR3 bases: TGCGCCAGCAGCTTATTAGCAGCCTCCTACGAGCAGTACTTC.

The chain has TRBV5-1 and TRBJ2-5; TRBD2 matches 7 bases. Germline V gives CDR1 SGHRS, CDR2 YFSETQ. V shed 0 bases and J 3 bases; nucleotides not matched to a gene: 5. The length of the CDR3 is 15 residues. The CDR3 protein is CASSLDAGGEETQYF. For the CDR3, the DNA is TGCGCCAGCAGCTTGGATGCTGGGGGGGAAGAGACCCAGTACTTC.

The CDR3 DNA reads TGTGCCAGCAGCCCAGGGGACCAAGAGACCCAGTACTTC. It is translated as CASSPGDQETQYF. The gene calls are TRBV6-5 and TRBJ2-5, with D possibly matching TRBD1 (6 bases). Germline values: CDR1 MNHEY, CDR2 SVGAGI. The CDR3 is made up of 13 amino acids. Trimming shortened V by 6 bases and J by 0 bases, and 8 bases separated the two germline ends.

The V and J genes are TRBV29-1 and TRBJ2-7, with 8 bases that match TRBD1. The CDR3 extends over 13 amino acids. The trim removed 5 bases at V and 4 bases at J, leaving 7 bases unmatched. Germline V gene lookup returns CDR1 SQVTM and CDR2 ANQGSEA. The DNA for the CDR3 is TGCAGCGTTACCCGGCAGGGGGCTTACGAGCAGTACTTC. Its protein is CSVTRQGAYEQYF.

The chain combines TRBV6-5 with TRBJ2-7; 9 positions agree with TRBD1. V was pared by 6 bases and J by 1 base, with 7 bases of the junction left unmatched. Germline CDR1 is MNHEY and CDR2 is SVGAGI. CDR3 length: 15 residues. The CDR3 here is CASSFRQGGSYEQYF. The CDR3 DNA is TGTGCCAGCAGCTTCAGACAGGGGGGATCCTACGAGCAGTACTTC.

This chain connects TRBV9 to TRBJ1-6; D is possibly TRBD1 (6 bases). This CDR3 comprises 15 residues. V lost 0 bases, J lost 7 bases, and 11 bases lay in between. Germline V gene data show CDR1 as SGDLS and CDR2 as YYNGEE. CDR3 DNA: TGTGCCAGCAGCGTAGACAGGGTGGGAAATTCACCCCTCCACTTT. Amino acids: CASSVDRVGNSPLHF.

The J gene is TRBJ2-3, the V gene TRBV5-1; 7 positions match TRBD1. In germline, CDR1 is SGHRS, CDR2 YFSETQ. The junction had 10 bases not matched to a gene; V was cut back by 4 bases and J by 2 bases. This CDR3 spans 16 amino acids. CDR3 amino acids: CASSLRLDRHTDTQYF. Written as DNA, the CDR3 is TGCGCCAGCAGCCTAAGACTGGACAGGCACACAGATACGCAGTATTTT.

The genes are TRBV7-9 and TRBJ1-2, with D tentatively TRBD1 (5 bases). Germline V gene lookup returns CDR1 SEHNR and CDR2 FQNEAQ (reference sequence). CDR3 length equals 15 residues. V lost 0 bases and J lost 7, with 15 bases in between. CDR3 amino acids: CASSLADSRESGYTF. The DNA of the CDR3 is TGTGCCAGCAGCTTAGCCGACAGCCGAGAGAGTGGCTACACCTTC.

This clone was recorded only once. The chain couples TRBV9 to TRBJ1-6; the match to TRBD1 covers 11 bases. CDR3 length: 16 amino acids. From germline, CDR1 is SGDLS and CDR2 YYNGEE. Trimming at V came to 0 bases and at J to 10 bases, leaving 6 bases not matched to a gene. CDR3 DNA: TGTGCCAGCAGCGTAGAAACCGGGGACAGGGGGTCACCCCTCCACTTT. This translates into CASSVETGDRGSPLHF.

This chain links TRBV19 with TRBJ1-2; a weak D match, TRBD1 (6 bases). Germline loops: CDR1 LNHDA, CDR2 SQIVND (reference sequence). The CDR3 consists of 15 residues. V dropped 1 base and J dropped 4 bases, with 13 bases sitting between them. The CDR3 nucleotides are TGTGCCAGTAGTATAGGGGGCGGACAGTCCTATGGCTACACCTTC. This codes for CASSIGGGQSYGYTF. Full variable domain (rest looked up from reference TRBV19 and TRBJ1-2): DGGITQSPKYLFRKEGQNVTLSCEQNLNHDAMYWYRQDPGQGLRLIYYSQIVNDFQKGDIAEGYSVSREKKESFPLTVTSAQKNPTAFYLCASSIGGGQSYGYTFGSGTRLTVV.

V and J are TRBV7-9 and TRBJ1-2; D is unclear. V lost 1 base and J 0 bases, leaving 6 bases between the germline ends. Germline-derived CDR1 and CDR2 are SEHNR and FQNEAQ (reference sequence). CDR3 length: 14 amino acids. CDR3 loop: CASSLGGTNYGYTF. The CDR3 DNA reads TGTGCCAGCAGCTTAGGAGGGACTAACTATGGCTACACCTTC.

The chain combines TRBV3-1 (or the pseudogene TRBV3-2) with TRBJ2-5; 8 bases fit TRBD2. The CDR3 runs 16 residues. CDR1 LGHDT and CDR2 YNNKEL come from the germline V gene (reference sequence). V shed 0 bases and J 6 bases; nucleotides not matched to a gene: 9. CDR3 DNA sequence: TGTGCCAGCAGCCAAGATGGGGGACTAGGGGTCCAGACCCAGTACTTC. It encodes CASSQDGGLGVQTQYF.

V gene TRBV5-4 combines with J gene TRBJ2-1; 11 bases agree with TRBD2. The V and J ends lost 0 bases and 10 bases, in that order; junction bases with no gene match: 6. Per the germline V gene, CDR1 is SGHNT and CDR2 is YYREEE (reference sequence). The CDR3 is 15 amino acids. Written as DNA, the CDR3 is TGTGCCAGCAGCTTGGTTAGCGGGGGGGCAGGAGAGCAGTTCTTC. Translation gives CASSLVSGGAGEQFF.

This chain uses TRBV5-4 with TRBJ1-2, with D perhaps matching TRBD1 (5 bases). The length of the CDR3 is 14 residues. Germline CDR1 and CDR2: SGHNT and YYREEE (reference sequence). With 0 bases removed from V and 4 bases from J, the gap between germline ends came to 10 bases. The CDR3 DNA sequence: TGTGCCAGCAGCTTGGGAAGGGGCTCCTATGGCTACACCTTC. Translated: CASSLGRGSYGYTF.

The chain uses TRBV5-1 and TRBJ2-5, with unresolved D. This CDR3 is built from 13 residues. With 0 bases removed from V and 2 bases from J, the gap between germline ends came to 5 bases. The germline gives CDR1 SGHRS, CDR2 YFSETQ. The CDR3 coding sequence is TGCGCCAGCAGCTTGGTCCTACAAGAGACCCAGTACTTC. Protein product: CASSLVLQETQYF. Full variable domain (remainder filled in from reference TRBV5-1 and TRBJ2-5): KAGVTQTPRYLIKTRGQQVTLSCSPISGHRSVSWYQQTPGQGLQFLFEYFSETQRNKGNFPGRFSGRQFSNSRSEMNVSTLELGDSALYLCASSLVLQETQYFGPGTRLLVL.

The chain uses TRBV18 and TRBJ1-2; the D gene is possibly TRBD1 (5 bases). The germline V gene has CDR1 KGHSH and CDR2 LQKENI. This CDR3 region has 14 residues. V lost 4 bases to trimming and J lost 7 bases, with 16 bases between them. DNA of the CDR3: TGTGCCAGCTCACTGGCAGGGCCTGGCGCTGGCTACACCTTC. Translated, it gives CASSLAGPGAGYTF.

The chain employs TRBV6-1 and TRBJ1-2; the D is unclear. Germline V gene sequence: CDR1 MNHNS, CDR2 SASEGT. This CDR3 has 13 amino acids. The V and J ends lost 0 bases and 2 bases respectively, with 4 bases between them. CDR3 nucleotide sequence: TGTGCCAGCAGTGAAGCGGCCAACTATGGCTACACCTTC. Protein product: CASSEAANYGYTF.

The chain links TRBV11-2 to TRBJ1-1; D might be TRBD1 (6 bases). CDR3 length: 15 residues. The germline V gene encodes CDR1 SGHAT and CDR2 FQNNGV. Trimming cost V 1 base and J 5 bases, with 14 bases left between them. CDR3 amino acids: CASSLGRGRGTEAFF. CDR3 sequence (DNA): TGTGCCAGCAGCTTAGGTCGCGGCAGGGGAACTGAAGCTTTCTTT.

V and J are TRBV2 and TRBJ2-7, with D possibly being TRBD1 (5 bases). Between the trimmed V and J ends, which lost 7 bases and 4 bases, there was a span of 17 bases. The germline V gene encodes CDR1 SNHLY and CDR2 FYNNEI. This CDR3 has 14 amino acids. The CDR3 reads CASTRDRDLYEQYF. CDR3 nucleotides: TGTGCCAGCACCCGCGACAGAGACCTGTACGAGCAGTACTTC.

J is TRBJ2-7 and V is TRBV7-2, with D possibly matching TRBD1 (5 bases). V shed 2 bases and J shed 6 bases, with 11 bases lying between them. This CDR3 region has 13 residues. Germline V gene sequence: CDR1 SGHTA, CDR2 FQGNSA. The DNA of the CDR3 is TGTGCCAGCAGCTTAAGGCAGGGCACCGAGCAGTACTTC. Encoded protein: CASSLRQGTEQYF.

The chain uses TRBV5-6 and TRBJ2-5, with 7 bases matching TRBD2. This CDR3 region has 14 residues. Germline CDR1 and CDR2: SGHDT and YYEEEE. J gave up 5 bases and V 5 bases, and 9 bases lay outside the gene matches. The DNA of the CDR3 is TGTGCCAGCAGACGCGGACTAGTTGGGGAGACCCAGTACTTC. Protein sequence: CASRRGLVGETQYF. Full variable domain (remainder filled in from reference TRBV5-6 and TRBJ2-5): DAGVTQSPTHLIKTRGQQVTLRCSPKSGHDTVSWYQQALGQGPQFIFQYYEEEERQRGNFPDRFSGHQFPNYSSELNVNALLLGDSALYLCASRRGLVGETQYFGPGTRLLVL.

The rearrangement uses TRBV5-4 and TRBJ1-2; 9 positions match TRBD1. The V gene's germline CDR1 is SGHNT and CDR2 YYREEE (reference sequence). CDR3 length: 14 amino acids. The V segment lost 4 bases and the J segment 4 bases; nucleotides outside the gene matches: 5. In nucleotides, the CDR3 is TGTGCCAGCAGCCGCGGGGGACAGGGCTATGGCTACACCTTC. Protein product: CASSRGGQGYGYTF.

The chain uses TRBV19 and TRBJ1-2; perhaps TRBD1 as D (6 bases). The length of the CDR3 is 13 residues. V lost 3 bases and J 8 bases, leaving 13 bases between the germline ends. Germline lookup yields CDR1 LNHDA and CDR2 SQIVND (reference sequence). The CDR3 DNA reads as TGTGCCAGTAGTATCGTGGGGGCAGGGGGCTACACCTTC. Protein: CASSIVGAGGYTF. The full variable domain, rest sourced from reference TRBV19 and TRBJ1-2, is DGGITQSPKYLFRKEGQNVTLSCEQNLNHDAMYWYRQDPGQGLRLIYYSQIVNDFQKGDIAEGYSVSREKKESFPLTVTSAQKNPTAFYLCASSIVGAGGYTFGSGTRLTVV.

The rearrangement links TRBV27 to TRBJ2-3, with D hard to call. V was clipped by 4 bases and J by 4 bases, with 6 bases between them. CDR3 length equals 12 residues. In germline, CDR1 is MNHEY, CDR2 SMNVEV (reference sequence). The CDR3 sequence: CASSSRADTQYF. As DNA, the CDR3 is TGTGCCAGCAGTTCCCGGGCAGATACGCAGTATTTT.

The chain uses TRBV13 and TRBJ1-3, with 8 bases fitting TRBD1. V was pared by 5 bases and J by 4 bases, with 7 bases of the junction left unmatched. From germline, CDR1 is PRHDT and CDR2 FYEKMQ (reference sequence). The CDR3 sequence is 15 residues long. The CDR3 nucleotides are TGTGCCAGCAGCCTCCAGGGGGCGGCGGGAAACACCATATATTTT. As protein: CASSLQGAAGNTIYF.

The chain uses TRBV9 and TRBJ2-5, with 10 bases fitting TRBD1. Germline trimming cut 0 bases from V and 4 bases from J; bases unmatched to any gene: 6. This CDR3 has 16 amino acids. Germline lookup yields CDR1 SGDLS and CDR2 YYNGEE. The CDR3 sequence: CASSVGLTGGGETQYF. In DNA form, the CDR3 reads TGTGCCAGCAGCGTAGGCCTGACAGGGGGCGGAGAGACCCAGTACTTC.

The J gene is TRBJ1-1, the V gene TRBV6-5; D is ambiguous. There are 14 residues in the CDR3. The germline V and J ends were trimmed by 2 bases and 3 bases, with 10 bases remaining between them. The germline gives CDR1 MNHEY, CDR2 SVGAGI. DNA for the CDR3: TGTGCCAGCAGTTACCGATCAGTGGACACTGAAGCTTTCTTT. Translation gives CASSYRSVDTEAFF.

This clone has a single count. J is TRBJ1-5 and V is TRBV6-5; tentatively, D is TRBD1 (6 bases). Germline-derived CDR1 and CDR2 are MNHEY and SVGAGI. CDR3 length equals 15 residues. The V end was cut by 6 bases, the J end by 3 bases, with 15 bases between. As DNA, the CDR3 is TGTGCCAGCAGCTACGCTGGACAGCCCAATCAGCCCCAGCATTTT. As protein: CASSYAGQPNQPQHF.

The chain is built from TRBV11-3 and TRBJ1-4, with 11 bases identical to TRBD1. With V trimmed by 5 bases and J by 8 bases, 4 bases remained unmatched. The CDR3 extends over 14 amino acids. In germline, CDR1 is SGHNT, CDR2 YENEEA. The CDR3 is CASSDRTGGEKLFF. CDR3 bases: TGTGCCAGCAGCGACCGGACAGGGGGCGAAAAACTGTTTTTT.